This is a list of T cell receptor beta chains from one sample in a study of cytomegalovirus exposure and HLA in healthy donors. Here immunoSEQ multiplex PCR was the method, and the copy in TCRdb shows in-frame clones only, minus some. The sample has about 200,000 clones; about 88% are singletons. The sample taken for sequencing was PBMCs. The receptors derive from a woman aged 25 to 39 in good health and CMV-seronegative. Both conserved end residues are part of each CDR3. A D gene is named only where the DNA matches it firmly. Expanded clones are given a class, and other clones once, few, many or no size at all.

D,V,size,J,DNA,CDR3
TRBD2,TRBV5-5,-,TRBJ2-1,TGTGCCAGCAGCGGGGCCAGCGGGAGGGTTGGTGAGCAGTTCTTC,CASSGASGRVGEQFF
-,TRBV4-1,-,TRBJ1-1,TGCGCCAGCAGCCTGGGGCACACTGAAGCTTTCTTT,CASSLGHTEAFF
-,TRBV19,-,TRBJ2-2,TGTGCCAGTAGTTCTGACAGAAACACCGGGGAGCTGTTTTTT,CASSSDRNTGELFF
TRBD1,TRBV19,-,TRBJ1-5,TGTGCCAGTAGTCAAGGACAGGGGTCTCGAAAGCCCCAGCATTTT,CASSQGQGSRKPQHF
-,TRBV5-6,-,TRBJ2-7,TGTGCCAGCAGCTTGGCCGCAGGGTCGGACGAGCAGTACTTC,CASSLAAGSDEQYF
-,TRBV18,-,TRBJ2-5,TGTGCCAGCTCACCAAGGATAGGGGATCGAGAGACCCAGTACTTC,CASSPRIGDRETQYF
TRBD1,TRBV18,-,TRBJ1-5,TGTGCCAGCTCACCGGGACAGGGGGCCGGCCAGCCCCAGCATTTT,CASSPGQGAGQPQHF
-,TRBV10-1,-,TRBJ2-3,TGCGCCAGCAGTGAGTCGGCTCGGGGGAGTCCTAGCACAGATACGCAGTATTTT,CASSESARGSPSTDTQYF
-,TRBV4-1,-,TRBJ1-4,TGCGCCAGCAGCCAAGGGCCCCGTGAAAAACTGTTTTTT,CASSQGPREKLFF
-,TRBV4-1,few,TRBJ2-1,TGCGCCAGCAGCCTTACCGGGACGACAGGCAATGAGCAGTTCTTC,CASSLTGTTGNEQFF
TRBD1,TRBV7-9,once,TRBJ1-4,TGTGCCAGCAGCGCCTCGGGACAGGTCCATGAAAAACTGTTTTTT,CASSASGQVHEKLFF